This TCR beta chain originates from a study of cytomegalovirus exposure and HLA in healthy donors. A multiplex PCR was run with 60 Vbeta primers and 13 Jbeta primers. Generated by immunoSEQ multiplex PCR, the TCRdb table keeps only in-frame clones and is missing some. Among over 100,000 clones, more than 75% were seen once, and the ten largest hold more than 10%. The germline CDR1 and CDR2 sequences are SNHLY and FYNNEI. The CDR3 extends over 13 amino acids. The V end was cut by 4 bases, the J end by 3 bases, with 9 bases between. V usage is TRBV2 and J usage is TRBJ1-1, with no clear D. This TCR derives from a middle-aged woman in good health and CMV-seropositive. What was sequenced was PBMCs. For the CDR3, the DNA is TGTGCCAGCAGTGGGGGAGGTTACACTGAAGCTTTCTTT. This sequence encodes CASSGGGYTEAFF.